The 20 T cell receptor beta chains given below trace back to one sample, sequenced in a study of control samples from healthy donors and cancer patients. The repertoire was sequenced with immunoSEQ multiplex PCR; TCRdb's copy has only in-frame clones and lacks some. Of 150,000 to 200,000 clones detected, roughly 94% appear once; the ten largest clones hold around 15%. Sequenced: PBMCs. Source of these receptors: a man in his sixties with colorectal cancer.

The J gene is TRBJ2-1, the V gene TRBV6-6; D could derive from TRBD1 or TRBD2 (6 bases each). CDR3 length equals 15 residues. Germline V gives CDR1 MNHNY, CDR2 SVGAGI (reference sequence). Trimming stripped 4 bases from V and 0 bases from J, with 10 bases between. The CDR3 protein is CASSLGGPSYNEQFF. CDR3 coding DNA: TGTGCCAGCAGTTTGGGGGGCCCCTCCTACAATGAGCAGTTCTTC.

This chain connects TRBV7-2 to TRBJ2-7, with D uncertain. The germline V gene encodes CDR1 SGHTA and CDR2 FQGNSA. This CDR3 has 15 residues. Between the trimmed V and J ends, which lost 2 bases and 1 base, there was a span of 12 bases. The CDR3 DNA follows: TGTGCCAGCAGCTTAACCCCGCTAGGTTCCTACGAGCAGTACTTC. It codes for CASSLTPLGSYEQYF.

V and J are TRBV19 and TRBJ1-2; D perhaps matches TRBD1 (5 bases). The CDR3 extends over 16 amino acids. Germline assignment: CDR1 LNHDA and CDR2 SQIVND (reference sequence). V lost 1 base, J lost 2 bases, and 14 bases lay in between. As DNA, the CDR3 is TGTGCCAGTAGTATAGTATCGGGAACAGGAAACTATGGCTACACCTTC. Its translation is CASSIVSGTGNYGYTF.

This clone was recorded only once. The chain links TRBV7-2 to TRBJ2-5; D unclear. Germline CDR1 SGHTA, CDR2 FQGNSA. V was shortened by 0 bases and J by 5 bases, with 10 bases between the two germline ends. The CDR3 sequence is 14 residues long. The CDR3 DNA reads TGTGCCAGCAGCTTAGCGCGGTTGTGGGAGACCCAGTACTTC. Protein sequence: CASSLARLWETQYF.

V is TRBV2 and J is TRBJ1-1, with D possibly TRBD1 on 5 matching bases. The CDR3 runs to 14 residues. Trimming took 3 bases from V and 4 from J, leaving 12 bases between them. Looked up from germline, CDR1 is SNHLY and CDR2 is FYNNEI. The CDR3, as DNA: TGTGCCAGCAGTGAGGGGCAGATAGTCACTGAAGCTTTCTTT. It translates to CASSEGQIVTEAFF.

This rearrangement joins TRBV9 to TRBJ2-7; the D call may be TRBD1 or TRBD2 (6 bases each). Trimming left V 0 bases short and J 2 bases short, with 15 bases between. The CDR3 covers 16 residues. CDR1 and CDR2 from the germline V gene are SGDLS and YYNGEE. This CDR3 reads CASSVALSGAPYEQYF. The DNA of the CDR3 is TGTGCCAGCAGCGTAGCTCTGTCGGGGGCACCCTACGAGCAGTACTTC.

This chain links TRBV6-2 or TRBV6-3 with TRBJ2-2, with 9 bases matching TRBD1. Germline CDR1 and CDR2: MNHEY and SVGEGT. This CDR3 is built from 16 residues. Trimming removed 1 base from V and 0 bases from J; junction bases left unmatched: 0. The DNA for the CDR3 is TGTGCCAGCAGTTACTGGACAGGGGCGAACACCGGGGAGCTGTTTTTT. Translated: CASSYWTGANTGELFF.

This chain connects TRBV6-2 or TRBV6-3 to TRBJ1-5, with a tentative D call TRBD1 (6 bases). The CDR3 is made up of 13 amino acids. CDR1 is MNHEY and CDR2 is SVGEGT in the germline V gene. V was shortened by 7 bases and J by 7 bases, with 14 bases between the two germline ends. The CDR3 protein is CASTPLQGQPQHF. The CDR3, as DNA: TGTGCCAGCACCCCTCTACAGGGACAGCCCCAGCATTTT.

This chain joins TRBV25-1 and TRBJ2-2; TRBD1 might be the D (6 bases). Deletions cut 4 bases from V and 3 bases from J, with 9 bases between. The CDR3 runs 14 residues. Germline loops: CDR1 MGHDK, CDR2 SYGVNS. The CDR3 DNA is TGTGCCAGCAGTGGCAACAGGGACACCGGGGAGCTGTTTTTT. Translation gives CASSGNRDTGELFF.

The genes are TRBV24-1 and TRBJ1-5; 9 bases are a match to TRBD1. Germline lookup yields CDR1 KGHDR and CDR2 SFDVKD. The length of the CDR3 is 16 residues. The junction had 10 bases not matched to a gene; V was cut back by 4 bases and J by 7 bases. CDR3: CATSDSATGGRQPQHF. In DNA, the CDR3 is TGTGCCACCAGTGACTCCGCGACAGGGGGTAGACAGCCCCAGCATTTT.

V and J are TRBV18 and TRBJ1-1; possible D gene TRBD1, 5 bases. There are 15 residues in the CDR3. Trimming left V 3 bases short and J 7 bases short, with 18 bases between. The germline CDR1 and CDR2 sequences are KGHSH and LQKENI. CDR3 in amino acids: CASSPSRDLTLEAFF. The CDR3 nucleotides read TGTGCCAGCTCACCTTCCCGGGACCTAACCCTTGAAGCTTTCTTT.

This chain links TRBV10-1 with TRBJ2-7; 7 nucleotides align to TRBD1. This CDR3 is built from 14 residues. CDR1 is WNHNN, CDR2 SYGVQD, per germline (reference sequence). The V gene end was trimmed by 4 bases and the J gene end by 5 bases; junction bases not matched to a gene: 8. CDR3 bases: TGCGCCAGCAGTGCCGACAGGGTTGGAGACGAGCAGTACTTC. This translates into CASSADRVGDEQYF.

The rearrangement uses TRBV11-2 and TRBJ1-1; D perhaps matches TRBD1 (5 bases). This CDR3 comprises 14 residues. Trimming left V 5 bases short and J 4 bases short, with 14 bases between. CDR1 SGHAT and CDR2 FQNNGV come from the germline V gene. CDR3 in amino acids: CASSRQPQSTEAFF. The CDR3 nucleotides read TGTGCCAGCAGCCGACAGCCACAGTCCACTGAAGCTTTCTTT.

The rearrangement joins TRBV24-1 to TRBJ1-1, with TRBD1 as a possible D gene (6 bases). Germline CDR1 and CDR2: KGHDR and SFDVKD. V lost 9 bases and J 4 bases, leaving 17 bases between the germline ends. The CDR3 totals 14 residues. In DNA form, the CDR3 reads TGTGCCACCGTTGGGACAAGCGAAGCCACTGAAGCTTTCTTT. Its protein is CATVGTSEATEAFF.

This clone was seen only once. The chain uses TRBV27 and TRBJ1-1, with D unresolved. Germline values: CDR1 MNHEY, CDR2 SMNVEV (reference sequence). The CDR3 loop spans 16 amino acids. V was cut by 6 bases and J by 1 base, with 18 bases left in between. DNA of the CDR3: TGTGCCAGCAGCCTTAGCGGGCGAGTCCGGAACACTGAAGCTTTCTTT. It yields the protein CASSLSGRVRNTEAFF.

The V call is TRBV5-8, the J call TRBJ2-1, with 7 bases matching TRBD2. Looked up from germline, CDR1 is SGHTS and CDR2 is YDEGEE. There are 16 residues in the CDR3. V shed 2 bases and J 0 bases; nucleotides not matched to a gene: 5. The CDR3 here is CASSFTGTISYNEQFF. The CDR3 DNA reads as TGTGCCAGCAGCTTTACCGGGACTATCTCCTACAATGAGCAGTTCTTC.

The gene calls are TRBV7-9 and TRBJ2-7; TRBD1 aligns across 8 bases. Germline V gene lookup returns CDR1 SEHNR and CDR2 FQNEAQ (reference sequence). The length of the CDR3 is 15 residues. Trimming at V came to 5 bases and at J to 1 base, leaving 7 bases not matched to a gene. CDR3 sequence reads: CASSAGQGSSYEQYF. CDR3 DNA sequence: TGTGCCAGCAGCGCCGGACAGGGTTCTTCCTACGAGCAGTACTTC.

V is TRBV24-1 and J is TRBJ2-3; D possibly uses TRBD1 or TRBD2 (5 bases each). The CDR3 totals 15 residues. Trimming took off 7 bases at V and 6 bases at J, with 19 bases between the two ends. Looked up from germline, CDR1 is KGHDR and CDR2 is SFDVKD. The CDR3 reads CATSPEGSGGDTQYF. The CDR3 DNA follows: TGTGCCACCAGCCCAGAGGGGTCTGGAGGCGATACGCAGTATTTT.

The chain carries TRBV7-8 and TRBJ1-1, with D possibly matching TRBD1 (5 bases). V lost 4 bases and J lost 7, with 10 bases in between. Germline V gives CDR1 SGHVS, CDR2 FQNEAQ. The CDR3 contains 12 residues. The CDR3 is CASSSGRVEAFF. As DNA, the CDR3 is TGTGCCAGCAGCTCAGGCAGGGTTGAAGCTTTCTTT.

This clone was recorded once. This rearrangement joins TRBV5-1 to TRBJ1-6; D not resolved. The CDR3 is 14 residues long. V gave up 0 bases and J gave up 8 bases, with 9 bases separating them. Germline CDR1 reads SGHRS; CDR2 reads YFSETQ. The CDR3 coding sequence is TGCGCCAGCAGCTTGGAGCGGACCGATTCACCCCTCCACTTT. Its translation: CASSLERTDSPLHF.